Detailed here is one TCR beta chain. What it binds is unknown. The data stem from a study of T cell repertoires in cytomegalovirus infection. In the study overall: The public TCR beta signatures pointed to both CMV infection and matching HLA type.

This CDR3 region has 12 residues. V was cut by 6 bases and J by 4 bases, with 9 bases left in between. MiXCR was run by TCRdb on the reads, yielding one entry per CDR3 protein. Among some 940,000 distinct CDR3 sequences, around 30% were seen once, and the ten largest hold about 14%. This receptor was taken from a human donor in good health (CMV status not recorded). Some clones in this sample may be carry-over from other donors' samples. The rearrangement links TRBV12-3 or TRBV12-4 to TRBJ2-5, with D hard to call. The material sequenced was cultured CD8+ T cells from PBMCs, taken from culture after CMV antigen stimulation. The DNA of the CDR3 is TGTGCCAGCAGACTCTACGGAGAGACCCAGTACTTC. It translates to CASRLYGETQYF.